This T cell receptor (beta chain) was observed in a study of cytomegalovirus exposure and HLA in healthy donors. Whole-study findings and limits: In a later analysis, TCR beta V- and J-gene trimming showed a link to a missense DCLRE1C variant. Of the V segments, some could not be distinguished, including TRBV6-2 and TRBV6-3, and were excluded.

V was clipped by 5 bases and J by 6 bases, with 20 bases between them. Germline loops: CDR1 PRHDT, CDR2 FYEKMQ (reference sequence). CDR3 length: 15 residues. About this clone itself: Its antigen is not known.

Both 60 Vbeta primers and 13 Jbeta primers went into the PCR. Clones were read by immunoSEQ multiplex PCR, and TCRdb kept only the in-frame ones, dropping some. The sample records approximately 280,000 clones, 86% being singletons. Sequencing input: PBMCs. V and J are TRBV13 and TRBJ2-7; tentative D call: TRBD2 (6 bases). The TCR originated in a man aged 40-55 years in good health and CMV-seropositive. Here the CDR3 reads CASSPTSRGLSEQYF. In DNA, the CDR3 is TGTGCCAGCAGCCCAACGTCGCGGGGTCTCAGCGAGCAGTACTTC.